This is a list of T cell receptor beta chains from one sample in a study of blood T cell repertoires in COVID-19. Assay used: immunoSEQ multiplex PCR; TCRdb lists only in-frame clones, some missing. The top ten clones hold about 10% of a sample with about 390,000 clones, 80% to 90% of them seen once. Sequenced sample: PBMCs or T cells enriched from blood (not recorded which). These receptors all stem from a woman aged 50 to 60 who had recovered from COVID-19. Each CDR3 is given with its conserved first and last residue. The D gene is left open where the match is weak. Clone size, where shown, is once, few, many, or a class for clones that have expanded.

NA	14	NA	TRBJ1-2	TRBV3-1/TRBV3-2	CASSQAGRNYGYTF	TGTGCCAGCAGCCAAGCAGGCAGAAACTATGGCTACACCTTC
NA	15	NA	TRBJ1-6	TRBV4-1	CASSQGEAQNSPLHF	TGCGCCAGCAGCCAAGGGGAGGCACAGAATTCACCCCTCCACTTT
NA	15	TRBD1	TRBJ2-4	TRBV6-5	CASRPNRGPKNIQYF	TGTGCCAGCAGACCAAACAGGGGTCCCAAAAACATTCAGTACTTC
once	15	NA	TRBJ1-2	TRBV5-5	CASSTPGTPGYGYTF	TGTGCCAGCAGCACCCCCGGGACTCCGGGCTATGGCTACACCTTC
NA	13	NA	TRBJ1-2	TRBV27	CASSGGGNYGYTF	TGTGCCAGCAGCGGGGGGGGCAACTATGGCTACACCTTC
NA	17	NA	TRBJ1-2	TRBV5-8	CASSLEEGESRTYGYTF	TGTGCCAGCAGCTTGGAAGAGGGGGAGAGTCGAACCTATGGCTACACCTTC
NA	16	NA	TRBJ1-6	TRBV4-3	CASSPDAGFGNSPLHF	TGCGCCAGCAGCCCGGATGCGGGATTCGGAAATTCACCCCTCCACTTT
NA	14	NA	TRBJ1-2	TRBV14	CASSQGRRNYGYTF	TGTGCCAGCAGCCAAGGGAGACGGAACTATGGCTACACCTTC
NA	13	NA	TRBJ2-5	TRBV2	CASMPGMKETQYF	TGTGCCAGCATGCCCGGGATGAAGGAGACCCAGTACTTC
NA	15	NA	TRBJ1-5	TRBV19	CASSIRRQLNQPQHF	TGTGCCAGTAGTATAAGGAGGCAGTTAAATCAGCCCCAGCATTTT
few	16	TRBD1	TRBJ1-2	TRBV4-1	CASSQVGGTGIYGYTF	TGCGCCAGCAGCCAAGTGGGAGGGACAGGGATCTATGGCTACACCTTC
NA	15	NA	TRBJ2-7	TRBV7-2	CASSLLRSGTYEQYF	TGTGCCAGCAGCTTATTGAGGTCGGGGACCTACGAGCAGTACTTC
NA	16	NA	TRBJ1-6	TRBV5-1	CASSFNDRGSSSPLHF	TGCGCCAGCAGCTTTAATGATCGGGGTTCGAGTTCACCCCTCCACTTT
NA	18	TRBD2	TRBJ2-2	TRBV7-3	CASSLRLAGGPPTGELFF	TGTGCCAGCAGCTTACGTCTAGCGGGGGGGCCCCCAACCGGGGAGCTGTTTTTT
NA	15	NA	TRBJ1-5	TRBV28	CASSPRGSINQPQHF	TGTGCCAGCAGTCCCCGGGGTAGTATTAATCAGCCCCAGCATTTT
NA	18	TRBD1	TRBJ1-2	TRBV28	CASSDLQGSPPTHYGYTF	TGTGCCAGCAGTGATTTACAGGGGTCACCTCCCACCCATTATGGCTACACCTTC
few	18	TRBD1	TRBJ1-5	TRBV5-5	CASSLGTGIGNSNQPQHF	TGTGCCAGCAGCTTGGGGACAGGGATCGGAAATAGCAATCAGCCCCAGCATTTT
NA	17	NA	TRBJ2-2	TRBV18	CASSHTGQSWDTGELFF	TGTGCCAGCTCACATACAGGGCAATCATGGGACACCGGGGAGCTGTTTTTT
NA	17	NA	TRBJ1-1	TRBV3-1/TRBV3-2	CASSQRGWGGMNTEAFF	TGTGCCAGCAGTCAGCGAGGGTGGGGGGGCATGAACACTGAAGCTTTCTTT
NA	16	TRBD1	TRBJ1-5	TRBV19	CASSIGQGWNNQPQHF	TGTGCCAGTAGTATAGGACAGGGTTGGAACAATCAGCCCCAGCATTTT
NA	14	TRBD1	TRBJ1-2	TRBV6-5	CASSYSVTGLGYTF	TGTGCCAGCAGTTACTCCGTGACAGGGTTGGGCTACACCTTC
few	13	NA	TRBJ1-2	TRBV27	CASSFRRSQGYTF	TGTGCCAGCAGTTTTAGGAGATCTCAAGGCTACACCTTC
NA	14	NA	TRBJ2-7	TRBV9	CASSGLEPSYEQYF	TGTGCCAGCAGCGGATTGGAGCCATCCTACGAGCAGTACTTC
NA	16	NA	TRBJ1-1	TRBV9	CASSVGFSDLNTEAFF	TGTGCCAGCAGCGTAGGGTTTTCGGACTTGAACACTGAAGCTTTCTTT
NA	14	NA	TRBJ1-6	TRBV3-1/TRBV3-2	CASSSQGRNSPLHF	TGTGCCAGCAGCTCCCAGGGGCGAAATTCACCCCTCCACTTT
NA	18	TRBD1	TRBJ2-4	TRBV6-1	CASREGEGTGGAKNIQYF	TGTGCCAGCAGGGAAGGGGAGGGGACAGGGGGAGCCAAAAACATTCAGTACTTC
NA	17	TRBD1	TRBJ2-1	TRBV18	CASSLSTGTVKNNEQFF	TGTGCCAGCTCACTTTCAACCGGGACAGTCAAGAACAATGAGCAGTTCTTC
NA	14	TRBD1	TRBJ1-1	TRBV6-5	CASRPRDRVDEAFF	TGTGCCAGCAGACCCCGGGACAGGGTCGATGAAGCTTTCTTT
NA	17	TRBD2	TRBJ2-5	TRBV11-2	CASSLVPRASGQETQYF	TGTGCCAGCAGCTTAGTTCCTAGGGCTAGCGGACAAGAGACCCAGTACTTC
NA	16	NA	TRBJ2-1	TRBV4-3	CASSQYTNRAANEQFF	TGCGCCAGCAGCCAATATACTAACAGGGCCGCCAATGAGCAGTTCTTC
NA	15	NA	TRBJ2-1	TRBV11-2	CASRFLGTSYNEQFF	TGTGCCAGCAGATTCTTGGGCACCTCCTACAATGAGCAGTTCTTC
NA	15	TRBD2	TRBJ2-7	TRBV20-1	CSASPLGLAVREQYF	TGCAGTGCTAGTCCCTTAGGACTAGCGGTCCGCGAGCAGTACTTC
NA	13	NA	TRBJ2-2	TRBV11-1	CASSLRQAGELFF	TGTGCCAGCAGCCTCCGACAGGCCGGGGAGCTGTTTTTT
NA	13	NA	TRBJ1-1	TRBV6-5	CASIPDTETEAFF	TGTGCCAGCATCCCAGACACCGAAACTGAAGCTTTCTTT
NA	15	NA	TRBJ1-2	TRBV4-1	CASSQDRASNYGYTF	TGCGCCAGCAGCCAAGACAGGGCCTCCAACTATGGCTACACCTTC